This T cell receptor beta chain was recorded in a study of T cell responses to AZD1222 COVID-19 vaccine. General study results and limits: Reportedly, close to half of spike-specific TCRs are directed against unmutated variant regions. Among AZD1222 vaccinees, only 5 to 7 were seropositive at baseline. When two AZD1222 doses had been given, Spike-specific TCR breadth and depth rose.

Germline V gene sequence: CDR1 KGHSH, CDR2 LQKENI. With 6 bases clipped from V and 7 bases from J, the junction kept 11 bases outside the gene matches. The CDR3 length is 15 residues. Notes on this clone: Its cognate antigen is unknown.

Sequencing was performed with immunoSEQ multiplex PCR; in TCRdb, only in-frame clones are kept and a portion is missing. The repertoire holds 90,000 to 130,000 clones, with about 80% as singletons. The chain joins TRBV18 to TRBJ2-3; 9 nucleotides agree with TRBD2. The source of this sequence is an adult in good health. Here the sequenced sample was peripheral blood, taken on day 0 of AZD1222 vaccination. CDR3 nucleotides: TGTGCCAGCTCGCAAGCGGGAGGCGGGTCAAATACGCAGTATTTT. The encoded protein is CASSQAGGGSNTQYF.